Described below is a single T cell receptor beta chain sequence and its context. Its antigen is as yet unknown. Libraries were prepared by immunoSEQ multiplex PCR; TCRdb keeps only in-frame clonotypes and omits some of them. The sample has just under 80,000 clones; under 95% are singletons. The CDR3 has 16 amino acids. The V segment lost 4 bases and the J segment 3 bases; nucleotides outside the gene matches: 6. Germline V gene data show CDR1 as SGHNT and CDR2 as YYREEE (reference sequence). The data originate from a study of T cell responses to AZD1222 COVID-19 vaccine. Overall study results and limits: The peak T cell response came first, and repertoires were sampled only after it. Baseline serology detected seropositivity in only five to seven AZD1222 recipients.

The specimen comprised peripheral blood, sampled 28 days after the second AZD1222 dose. The origin of this receptor is an adult who received the AZD1222 COVID-19 vaccine. The rearrangement joins TRBV5-4 to TRBJ2-1; 11 bases line up with TRBD2. For the CDR3, the DNA is TGTGCCAGCAGCCTAACTAGCGGGAGACGCTACAATGAGCAGTTCTTC. This encodes CASSLTSGRRYNEQFF.